These 8 T cell receptor beta chains originate from one sample sequenced in a study of CD8 T cells in ankylosing spondylitis. TCRdb fed the 5' RACE reads into MiXCR, producing one record per CDR3 protein. The sample holds some 95,000 distinct CDR3 sequences, 8.8% seen once. The sample was blood, either unsorted or a sorted T cell fraction (not recorded which). These receptors all come from a male donor with ankylosing spondylitis or in good health (not recorded which).

This clonotype was observed many times. The rearrangement uses TRBV5-5 and TRBJ2-1; 12 nucleotides match TRBD2. There are 16 residues in the CDR3. J gave up 9 bases and V 3 bases, and 10 bases lay outside the gene matches. The germline V gene encodes CDR1 SGHKS and CDR2 YYEKEE (reference sequence). The CDR3 DNA reads as TGTGCCAGCAGCTCGACTAGCGGGGGACGCCGGGCTGAGCAGTTCTTC. The encoded protein is CASSSTSGGRRAEQFF.

Many counts were recorded for this clonotype. The chain has TRBV5-1 and TRBJ2-3; 14 bases match TRBD2. The CDR3 totals 16 residues. V shed 4 bases, J shed 2 bases, and the junction held 3 bases outside the gene matches. Looked up from germline, CDR1 is SGHRS and CDR2 is YFSETQ. In nucleotides, the CDR3 is TGCGCCAGCAGCGAGGGACTAGCGGGGGACACAGATACGCAGTATTTT. The encoded protein is CASSEGLAGDTDTQYF.

The V call is TRBV7-6, the J call TRBJ1-5; weak D call: TRBD1 (5 bases). With 5 bases removed from V and 0 bases from J, the gap between germline ends came to 8 bases. CDR1 is SGHVS, CDR2 FNYEAQ, per germline. The CDR3 has 14 amino acids. The CDR3 nucleotides read TGTGCCAGCAGCCGGGGCTTTAGCAATCAGCCCCAGCATTTT. Amino acid sequence: CASSRGFSNQPQHF.

There are many counts of this clonotype. The chain uses TRBV5-6 and TRBJ2-7; no reliable D call. Trimming cost V 4 bases and J 2 bases, with 13 bases left between them. The germline gives CDR1 SGHDT, CDR2 YYEEEE. This CDR3 region has 14 residues. DNA of the CDR3: TGTGCCAGCAGCATCACACAGAGAACCTACGAGCAGTACTTC. Its translation: CASSITQRTYEQYF.

In its sample, this clonotype was seen many times. The chain combines TRBV11-2 with TRBJ1-1, with 7 positions matching TRBD1. The CDR3 extends over 12 amino acids. J gave up 4 bases and V 6 bases, and 2 bases lay outside the gene matches. CDR1 SGHAT and CDR2 FQNNGV come from the germline V gene. CDR3 protein: CASRYRGTEAFF. DNA for the CDR3: TGTGCCAGCAGGTACAGGGGCACTGAAGCTTTCTTT.

About this clonotype: This may be a read error: a much more frequent sequence differs by one nucleotide. The chain couples TRBV27 to TRBJ2-5; no firm D call. Germline V gene data show CDR1 as MNHEY and CDR2 as SMNVEV (reference sequence). CDR3 length equals 11 residues. The CDR3 sequence is CAGSHQETQYF. CDR3 nucleotides: TGTGCCGGCAGTCATCAAGAGACCCAGTACTTC.

This clonotype was recorded many times. This chain links TRBV12-3 or TRBV12-4 with TRBJ1-5; possible D gene TRBD1, 6 bases. The CDR3 sequence is 15 residues long. V was clipped by 3 bases and J by 0 bases, with 9 bases between them. The CDR3 coding sequence is TGTGCCAGCAGTTTTGGACAGTATAGCAATCAGCCCCAGCATTTT. Its protein product is CASSFGQYSNQPQHF.

This clonotype was seen a few times. The chain combines TRBV7-9 with TRBJ2-4, with no clear D. Trimming removed 0 bases from V and 9 bases from J, with 12 bases in between. From germline, CDR1 is SEHNR and CDR2 FQNEAQ (reference sequence). CDR3 length: 14 amino acids. The CDR3 DNA sequence: TGTGCCAGCAGCTTAGCGAACCTGGCATCCATTCAGTACTTC. Amino acids: CASSLANLASIQYF. The full variable domain, its missing parts supplied by reference TRBV7-9 and TRBJ2-4, is DTGVSQNPRHKITKRGQNVTFRCDPISEHNRLYWYRQTLGQGPEFLTYFQNEAQLEKSRLLSDRFSAERPKGSFSTLEIQRTEQGDSAMYLCASSLANLASIQYFGAGTRLSVL.